The 21 T cell receptor beta chains listed next were all sequenced from one sample in a study of OX40 agonist ivuxolimab in advanced cancers. This table comes from immunoSEQ multiplex PCR, and its TCRdb copy is limited to in-frame clones, with some not included. The sample includes some 44,000 clones, 80% of them seen just once. Sequencing used CD4+ or CD8+ T cells sorted from blood, obtained in a trial of the OX40 agonist ivuxolimab. Receptors originate from an adult with an advanced solid tumor such as melanoma, head and neck, liver or kidney cancer.

V gene TRBV7-8 combines with J gene TRBJ2-1; 8 bases agree with TRBD2. Losses at the gene ends were 5 bases for V and 8 bases for J; bases not matched to a gene: 14. The CDR3 length is 16 residues. CDR1 is SGHVS, CDR2 FQNEAQ, per germline. The CDR3, as DNA: TGTGCCAGCAGCCCCGGGGGGGGGCGGGACACCTATGAGCAGTTCTTC. It encodes CASSPGGGRDTYEQFF.

The V and J genes are TRBV5-5 and TRBJ2-1, with D unresolved. Germline V CDR1 and CDR2: SGHKS, YYEKEE (reference sequence). V was shortened by 2 bases and J by 8 bases, with 17 bases between the two germline ends. This CDR3 region has 15 residues. As DNA, the CDR3 is TGTGCCAGCAGCTTCGGCAGATGGTCTGGGGATGAGCAGTTCTTC. Translated: CASSFGRWSGDEQFF.

This chain connects TRBV2 to TRBJ1-4; D gene ambiguous. This CDR3 has 11 amino acids. V dropped 2 bases and J dropped 8 bases, with 3 bases sitting between them. The germline V gene has CDR1 SNHLY and CDR2 FYNNEI. The CDR3 loop is CASSEFEKLFF. The CDR3 coding sequence is TGTGCCAGCAGTGAATTCGAAAAACTGTTTTTT.

CDR3 sequence reads: CASSAHAGAGNTIYF. The CDR3 bases are TGTGCCAGCAGCGCCCACGCAGGGGCTGGAAACACCATATATTTT. The chain combines TRBV9 with TRBJ1-3; tentatively, D is TRBD1 (6 bases). Germline CDR1 and CDR2: SGDLS and YYNGEE. V was cut by 3 bases and J by 2 bases, with 12 bases left in between. The CDR3 totals 15 residues.

CDR3 sequence (DNA): TGCGCCAGCAGCCCCGAGGGAGGTACCTACGAGCAGTACTTC. It specifies CASSPEGGTYEQYF. This rearrangement joins TRBV5-1 to TRBJ2-7, with TRBD2 as a possible D gene (6 bases). The CDR3 loop spans 14 amino acids. Trimming removed 4 bases from V and 2 bases from J, with 13 bases in between. Germline V CDR1 and CDR2: SGHRS, YFSETQ.

The chain joins TRBV11-2 to TRBJ2-2; TRBD2 agrees at 11 bases. The CDR3 spans 16 residues. Germline assignment: CDR1 SGHAT and CDR2 FQNNGV. V dropped 5 bases and J dropped 8; count of bases not matched to a gene: 10. DNA of the CDR3: TGTGCCAGCAGCCCGGGACTAGCGGTATTTTCAGGGGAGCTGTTTTTT. Its translation is CASSPGLAVFSGELFF.

The rearrangement joins TRBV5-4 to TRBJ2-3, with a possible D match to TRBD2 (6 bases). Deletions cut 4 bases from V and 1 base from J, with 16 bases between. The V gene's germline CDR1 is SGHNT and CDR2 YYREEE (reference sequence). CDR3 length: 16 residues. Here the CDR3 reads CASSPRAPGGTDTQYF. CDR3 sequence (DNA): TGTGCCAGCAGCCCGCGGGCCCCGGGGGGCACAGATACGCAGTATTTT. The variable domain in full, with the rest retrieved from reference TRBV5-4 and TRBJ2-3, is ETGVTQSPTHLIKTRGQQVTLRCSSQSGHNTVSWYQQALGQGPQFIFQYYREEENGRGNFPPRFSGLQFPNYSSELNVNALELDDSALYLCASSPRAPGGTDTQYFGPGTRLTVL.

The V and J genes are TRBV15 and TRBJ2-3; D is tentatively TRBD1 or TRBD2 (5 bases each). CDR1 LNHNV and CDR2 YYDKDF come from the germline V gene (reference sequence). CDR3 length: 13 amino acids. V gave up 3 bases and J gave up 5 bases, with 9 bases separating them. CDR3 DNA sequence: TGTGCCACCAGCAGGGGGGAAGTAGATACGCAGTATTTT. Its translation: CATSRGEVDTQYF.

This chain uses TRBV5-4 with TRBJ2-1; 8 bases agree with TRBD1. The germline gives CDR1 SGHNT, CDR2 YYREEE (reference sequence). J lost 8 bases, V lost 0 bases, and 10 bases had no gene match. The CDR3 has 16 amino acids. The CDR3 here is CASSLGGQAGLDEQFF. CDR3 coding DNA: TGTGCCAGCAGCTTGGGGGGACAGGCCGGTCTCGATGAGCAGTTCTTC.

This sequence joins TRBV27 and TRBJ2-7; D not certain. Between the trimmed V and J ends, which lost 4 bases and 4 bases, there was a span of 5 bases. The CDR3 consists of 11 residues. Germline CDR1 is MNHEY and CDR2 is SMNVEV (reference sequence). The CDR3 bases are TGTGCCAGCAGTTCCACTTACGAGCAGTACTTC. Translation gives CASSSTYEQYF.

This clone was counted only a few times. J is TRBJ2-3 and V is TRBV18; a weak D match, TRBD2 (6 bases). V lost 1 base and J lost 6, with 14 bases in between. Germline V gene lookup returns CDR1 KGHSH and CDR2 LQKENI. This CDR3 is 15 amino acids long. The CDR3 DNA is TGTGCCAGCTCACCACTTACTAGCAATCATGATACGCAGTATTTT. Its protein product is CASSPLTSNHDTQYF.

This clone was detected only a few times. V gene TRBV4-1 combines with J gene TRBJ2-2; the D is unclear. Germline V gene sequence: CDR1 MGHRA, CDR2 YSYEKL. The CDR3 runs 14 residues. Trimming pared 1 base from V and 8 bases from J, leaving 11 bases between. For the CDR3, the DNA is TGCGCCAGCAGCCAAGGGGTTTTGGAGGGGGAGCTGTTTTTT. Translating it yields CASSQGVLEGELFF.

The V call is TRBV21-1, the J call TRBJ2-7. TRBV21-1 is deemed a pseudogene. The length of the CDR3 is 14 residues. CDR3 nucleotide sequence: TGTGCCAGCAGCAAAGAAATTCACCTGTACGAGCAGTACTTC. Residues: CASSKEIHLYEQYF.

The chain has TRBV28 and TRBJ1-2; a possible D gene is TRBD1 (6 bases). From germline, CDR1 is MDHEN and CDR2 SYDVKM. The CDR3 extends over 12 amino acids. V lost 6 bases, J lost 4 bases, and 9 bases lay in between. This CDR3 is CASRQGPYGYTF. The CDR3 region has the DNA TGTGCCAGCAGACAGGGCCCCTATGGCTACACCTTC.

The V and J genes are TRBV7-2 and TRBJ2-1; 12 bases line up with TRBD2. J was trimmed by 6 bases and V by 6 bases; bases with no gene match: 6. The germline V gene encodes CDR1 SGHTA and CDR2 FQGNSA. The CDR3 consists of 15 residues. CDR3 DNA sequence: TGTGCCAGCAGAACTCGGACTAGCGGGACCAATGAGCAGTTCTTC. This translates into CASRTRTSGTNEQFF.

J is TRBJ1-1 and V is TRBV28, with D possibly matching TRBD1 (6 bases). The V end lost 6 bases, the J end lost 5 bases, and 22 bases lay between the germline ends. The CDR3 consists of 16 residues. Germline V gene lookup returns CDR1 MDHEN and CDR2 SYDVKM. The CDR3 DNA reads as TGTGCCAGCAGAGCAGGGGCAGGGAAGGTTTGGACTGAAGCTTTCTTT. Its protein product is CASRAGAGKVWTEAFF.

Of note for this clone: One end of the junction fails to match germline, which may point to a read error. V is TRBV30 and J is TRBJ2-1; 7 bases line up with TRBD2. This CDR3 has 12 amino acids. Germline CDR1 GTSNPN, CDR2 SVGIG (reference sequence). CDR3 in DNA: TGTGCCTGGAGGGGGGAGGGACCTGGGAGAGTCTTC. This sequence encodes CAWRGEGPGRVF.

This chain connects TRBV19 to TRBJ1-1; D is undetermined. The V and J ends lost 4 bases and 1 base respectively, with 10 bases between them. Germline lookup yields CDR1 LNHDA and CDR2 SQIVND (reference sequence). The CDR3 is made up of 14 amino acids. The chain's CDR3 is CASSSQTKNTEAFF. For the CDR3, the DNA is TGTGCCAGTAGTAGCCAAACAAAGAACACTGAAGCTTTCTTT.

The chain is built from TRBV6-5 and TRBJ2-1; D might be TRBD1 or TRBD2, each matching 5 bases. Deletions cut 6 bases from V and 1 base from J, with 10 bases between. The CDR3 totals 14 residues. Germline V gives CDR1 MNHEY, CDR2 SVGAGI. The CDR3 is CASRTGLSYNEQFF. CDR3 in DNA: TGTGCCAGCAGGACGGGGCTTTCCTACAATGAGCAGTTCTTC.

V and J are TRBV7-8 and TRBJ2-1; TRBD2 is a possible D gene (6 bases). This CDR3 region has 16 residues. V lost 4 bases, J lost 1 base, and 14 bases lay in between. CDR1 and CDR2 from the germline V gene are SGHVS and FQNEAQ. The CDR3 loop reads CASSSLTSFSYNEQFF. DNA for the CDR3: TGTGCCAGCAGCTCACTGACTAGTTTTTCCTACAATGAGCAGTTCTTC.

The chain employs TRBV4-3 and TRBJ1-2; the match to TRBD1 covers 7 bases. V shed 0 bases, J shed 9 bases, and the junction held 16 bases outside the gene matches. The germline V gene has CDR1 LGHNA and CDR2 YSLEER. This CDR3 has 17 amino acids. The CDR3 region is CASSQDTVFGSGGRYTF. Here the CDR3 DNA reads TGCGCCAGCAGCCAAGATACGGTTTTTGGGTCAGGGGGGCGCTACACCTTC.